These T cell receptor beta chains were read from a single sample in a study of shared clonotypes between healthy human individuals. TCRdb keeps only in-frame clones here, not all; method: immunoSEQ multiplex PCR. Counted here are 180,000 or so clones, approximately 92% occurring once; the ten biggest clones make up 0.067%. The sequencing sample was made of naive CD4+ T cells sorted from blood. Source of these receptors: a woman under 40 in good health. The CDR3 runs from the conserved cysteine through the conserved F or W. Fields, in order: V gene, CDR3 length, D gene, clone size, J gene, CDR3 DNA, CDR3 protein. D genes are given only for firm matches. Clone sizes are given selectively: once, few, many, or a class where the clone is expanded.

V gene: TRBV28; CDR3 length: 12; D gene: .; clone size: .; J gene: TRBJ1-2; CDR3 DNA: TGTGCCAGCAGTTTAGCTAACTATGGCTACACCTTC; CDR3 protein: CASSLANYGYTF
V gene: TRBV6-1; CDR3 length: 13; D gene: .; clone size: once; J gene: TRBJ1-2; CDR3 DNA: TGTGCCAGCAGTGAAGCAGGGAACTATGGCTACACCTTC; CDR3 protein: CASSEAGNYGYTF
V gene: TRBV29-1; CDR3 length: 13; D gene: .; clone size: once; J gene: TRBJ2-7; CDR3 DNA: TGCAGCGCCCGGCCAGGGTATTCCTACGAGCAGTACTTC; CDR3 protein: CSARPGYSYEQYF
V gene: TRBV9; CDR3 length: 16; D gene: .; clone size: .; J gene: TRBJ1-1; CDR3 DNA: TGTGCCAGCAGCGTAGACCCCCAGGGAGGGGACACTGAAGCTTTCTTT; CDR3 protein: CASSVDPQGGDTEAFF
V gene: TRBV10-1; CDR3 length: 13; D gene: .; clone size: .; J gene: TRBJ1-1; CDR3 DNA: TGCGCCAGCAGTGAGGAGGTAGTTGCTGAAGCTTTCTTT; CDR3 protein: CASSEEVVAEAFF
V gene: TRBV7-9; CDR3 length: 13; D gene: .; clone size: .; J gene: TRBJ1-1; CDR3 DNA: TGTGCCAGCAGCTTAGTCCAGGAGACTGAAGCTTTCTTT; CDR3 protein: CASSLVQETEAFF
V gene: TRBV13; CDR3 length: 13; D gene: .; clone size: .; J gene: TRBJ1-1; CDR3 DNA: TGTGCCAGCAGCTTGGGGAAGACAGTGACGGCTTTCTTT; CDR3 protein: CASSLGKTVTAFF
V gene: TRBV7-6; CDR3 length: 12; D gene: .; clone size: .; J gene: TRBJ2-2; CDR3 DNA: TGTGCCAGCAGCCGTAACACCGGGGAGCTGTTTTTT; CDR3 protein: CASSRNTGELFF
V gene: TRBV7-2; CDR3 length: 16; D gene: .; clone size: .; J gene: TRBJ2-3; CDR3 DNA: TGTGCCAGCAGCTTTTCTCGGAGGGCCTCCACAGATACGCAGTATTTT; CDR3 protein: CASSFSRRASTDTQYF
V gene: TRBV18; CDR3 length: 17; D gene: .; clone size: .; J gene: TRBJ1-3; CDR3 DNA: TGTGCCAGCTCAGATAGTCTACAGGGAATCCACCGGGACACCATATATTTT; CDR3 protein: CASSDSLQGIHRDTIYF
V gene: TRBV5-1; CDR3 length: 14; D gene: .; clone size: .; J gene: TRBJ2-1; CDR3 DNA: TGCGCCAGCAGCTTGGTTCGGGCCTCCAATGAGCAGTTCTTC; CDR3 protein: CASSLVRASNEQFF
V gene: TRBV6-1; CDR3 length: 13; D gene: .; clone size: .; J gene: TRBJ1-5; CDR3 DNA: TGTGCCAGCAGTGAACGAGAGGTTCAGCCCCAGCATTTT; CDR3 protein: CASSEREVQPQHF
V gene: TRBV5-1; CDR3 length: 14; D gene: TRBD1; clone size: .; J gene: TRBJ2-7; CDR3 DNA: TGCGCCAGCAGCCCTCGACAGGGTGCCTACGAGCAGTACTTC; CDR3 protein: CASSPRQGAYEQYF
V gene: TRBV7-2; CDR3 length: 15; D gene: TRBD2; clone size: .; J gene: TRBJ2-5; CDR3 DNA: TGTGCCAGCAGCACGACCGGGACTAGCTCTGAGACCCAGTACTTC; CDR3 protein: CASSTTGTSSETQYF
V gene: TRBV4-2; CDR3 length: 15; D gene: .; clone size: .; J gene: TRBJ2-7; CDR3 DNA: TGTGCCAGCAGCCAGGCCCGGACGGACTCCTACGAGCAGTACTTC; CDR3 protein: CASSQARTDSYEQYF
V gene: TRBV5-1; CDR3 length: 15; D gene: .; clone size: .; J gene: TRBJ2-2; CDR3 DNA: TGCGCCAGCAGCCGCCTAGAGAGTTCCACCGGGGAGCTGTTTTTT; CDR3 protein: CASSRLESSTGELFF
V gene: TRBV4-2; CDR3 length: 16; D gene: TRBD1; clone size: .; J gene: TRBJ1-2; CDR3 DNA: TGTGCCAGCAGCCCACGGGGACAGGGGTTGGGGTATGGCTACACCTTC; CDR3 protein: CASSPRGQGLGYGYTF
V gene: TRBV27; CDR3 length: 17; D gene: .; clone size: .; J gene: TRBJ2-6; CDR3 DNA: TGTGCCAGCAGTTACTTCAGGGTTCCACCTGGGGCCAACGTCCTGACTTTC; CDR3 protein: CASSYFRVPPGANVLTF
V gene: TRBV7-8; CDR3 length: 14; D gene: TRBD2; clone size: .; J gene: TRBJ2-7; CDR3 DNA: TGTGCCAGCAGCCCGAGGACTAGCGGGAACGAGCAGTACTTC; CDR3 protein: CASSPRTSGNEQYF
V gene: TRBV28; CDR3 length: 15; D gene: TRBD2; clone size: .; J gene: TRBJ2-7; CDR3 DNA: TGTGCCAGCAGAAAGACTAGCGGGAGCGTGTACGAGCAGTACTTC; CDR3 protein: CASRKTSGSVYEQYF
V gene: TRBV18; CDR3 length: 15; D gene: TRBD2; clone size: few; J gene: TRBJ2-7; CDR3 DNA: TGTGCCAGCTCACCGGGACTAGCGGGAGTTAACGAGCAGTACTTC; CDR3 protein: CASSPGLAGVNEQYF
V gene: TRBV6-6; CDR3 length: 14; D gene: .; clone size: .; J gene: TRBJ2-3; CDR3 DNA: TGTGCCAGCAAAAGGGACACTAGCACAGATACGCAGTATTTT; CDR3 protein: CASKRDTSTDTQYF
V gene: TRBV19; CDR3 length: 15; D gene: .; clone size: .; J gene: TRBJ1-5; CDR3 DNA: TGTGCCAGTAGTCCAAAGGCGGGGGCACATCAGCCCCAGCATTTT; CDR3 protein: CASSPKAGAHQPQHF
V gene: TRBV4-1; CDR3 length: 16; D gene: TRBD2; clone size: .; J gene: TRBJ2-3; CDR3 DNA: TGCGCCAGCAGCCTCCGACTAGCGGGAAACGCAGATACGCAGTATTTT; CDR3 protein: CASSLRLAGNADTQYF
V gene: TRBV4-2; CDR3 length: 15; D gene: .; clone size: .; J gene: TRBJ2-6; CDR3 DNA: TGTGCCAGCAGCCAAGAAACCTCTGGGGCCAACGTCCTGACTTTC; CDR3 protein: CASSQETSGANVLTF
V gene: TRBV19; CDR3 length: 17; D gene: TRBD1; clone size: once; J gene: TRBJ2-5; CDR3 DNA: TGTGCCAGTAGTAGATGGGACAGTCAACTGTACCAAGAGACCCAGTACTTC; CDR3 protein: CASSRWDSQLYQETQYF
V gene: TRBV18; CDR3 length: 12; D gene: .; clone size: .; J gene: TRBJ1-2; CDR3 DNA: TGTGCCAGCTCACAGGGACCATATGGCTACACCTTC; CDR3 protein: CASSQGPYGYTF
V gene: TRBV2; CDR3 length: 15; D gene: TRBD1; clone size: .; J gene: TRBJ2-7; CDR3 DNA: TGTGCCAGCAGTCGAAACAGGGGACGTACCTACGAGCAGTACTTC; CDR3 protein: CASSRNRGRTYEQYF
V gene: TRBV28; CDR3 length: 14; D gene: TRBD2; clone size: .; J gene: TRBJ2-1; CDR3 DNA: TGTGCCAGCAAGGGCAGCGGGAAAAGCAATGAGCAGTTCTTC; CDR3 protein: CASKGSGKSNEQFF
V gene: TRBV10-3; CDR3 length: 18; D gene: TRBD2; clone size: .; J gene: TRBJ2-7; CDR3 DNA: TGTGCCATCAGTGACTCGAGCAGGCGGGAGGAGGGGGGCTACGAGCAGTACTTC; CDR3 protein: CAISDSSRREEGGYEQYF
V gene: TRBV5-1; CDR3 length: 12; D gene: .; clone size: few; J gene: TRBJ2-7; CDR3 DNA: TGCGCCAGCAGCTTGGATGGGGTCGAGCAGTACTTC; CDR3 protein: CASSLDGVEQYF
V gene: TRBV11-2; CDR3 length: 12; D gene: .; clone size: .; J gene: TRBJ2-7; CDR3 DNA: TGTGCCAGCAGCTTCAACAGTCAAGAGCAGTACTTC; CDR3 protein: CASSFNSQEQYF
V gene: TRBV5-4; CDR3 length: 14; D gene: .; clone size: .; J gene: TRBJ2-7; CDR3 DNA: TGTGCCAGCAGCGGGGGGAGACCCGGTTACGAGCAGTACTTC; CDR3 protein: CASSGGRPGYEQYF
V gene: TRBV28; CDR3 length: 18; D gene: .; clone size: .; J gene: TRBJ2-1; CDR3 DNA: TGTGCCAGCAGTGGGTCAGTCCGAGAGGGGCAGTCCTACAATGAGCAGTTCTTC; CDR3 protein: CASSGSVREGQSYNEQFF
V gene: TRBV4-1; CDR3 length: 18; D gene: .; clone size: .; J gene: TRBJ2-3; CDR3 DNA: TGCGCCAGCAGCCAAGAGGGGCGCCTACTTCCGGACACAGATACGCAGTATTTT; CDR3 protein: CASSQEGRLLPDTDTQYF
V gene: TRBV23-1; CDR3 length: 18; D gene: .; clone size: .; J gene: TRBJ2-3; CDR3 DNA: TGCGCCAGCAGTCAGATCGGCGGCGGAGCAATCGAGCCAGATACGCAGTATTTT; CDR3 protein: CASSQIGGGAIEPDTQYF
V gene: TRBV5-1; CDR3 length: 15; D gene: .; clone size: .; J gene: TRBJ2-7; CDR3 DNA: TGCGCCAGCAGCTTGGACGGGCAGGACTTCTACGAGCAGTACTTC; CDR3 protein: CASSLDGQDFYEQYF
V gene: TRBV5-1; CDR3 length: 13; D gene: .; clone size: .; J gene: TRBJ2-7; CDR3 DNA: TGCGCCAGCAGCTTGGGCACCTACTACGAGCAGTACTTC; CDR3 protein: CASSLGTYYEQYF
V gene: TRBV4-1; CDR3 length: 15; D gene: .; clone size: few; J gene: TRBJ1-1; CDR3 DNA: TGCGCCAGCAGGGGCCAGGGGATTAAAGACACTGAAGCTTTCTTT; CDR3 protein: CASRGQGIKDTEAFF
V gene: TRBV15; CDR3 length: 13; D gene: TRBD2; clone size: .; J gene: TRBJ2-5; CDR3 DNA: TGTGCCACCAGCAACGCGGGAGCGGAGACCCAGTACTTC; CDR3 protein: CATSNAGAETQYF
V gene: TRBV28; CDR3 length: 13; D gene: .; clone size: .; J gene: TRBJ2-7; CDR3 DNA: TGTGCCAGCAGTTTAGAAGGGGCCTACGAGCAGTACTTC; CDR3 protein: CASSLEGAYEQYF
V gene: TRBV27; CDR3 length: 15; D gene: .; clone size: .; J gene: TRBJ1-6; CDR3 DNA: TGTGCCAGCAGTTTCTTGAGCTCCTATAATTCACCCCTCCACTTT; CDR3 protein: CASSFLSSYNSPLHF
V gene: TRBV18; CDR3 length: 14; D gene: .; clone size: .; J gene: TRBJ1-1; CDR3 DNA: TGTGCCAGCTCACCAGAAACGACTACCGGGAAAGCTTTCTTT; CDR3 protein: CASSPETTTGKAFF
V gene: TRBV10-3; CDR3 length: 14; D gene: .; clone size: once; J gene: TRBJ2-2; CDR3 DNA: TGTGCCATCAGTGAGTCAGAACCCACCGGGGAGCTGTTTTTT; CDR3 protein: CAISESEPTGELFF
V gene: TRBV28; CDR3 length: 13; D gene: TRBD1; clone size: .; J gene: TRBJ2-7; CDR3 DNA: TGTGCCAGCAATGAGGGACAGGAGAGGAGTAAGTACTTC; CDR3 protein: CASNEGQERSKYF
V gene: TRBV13; CDR3 length: 15; D gene: .; clone size: .; J gene: TRBJ1-3; CDR3 DNA: TGTGCCAGCAGCTTAAACCTTTTCCCTGGAAACACCATATATTTT; CDR3 protein: CASSLNLFPGNTIYF
V gene: TRBV28; CDR3 length: 16; D gene: TRBD1; clone size: .; J gene: TRBJ2-5; CDR3 DNA: TGTGCCAGCAGTTTTTCGGGACAGGGCTTGCGGGAGACCCAGTACTTC; CDR3 protein: CASSFSGQGLRETQYF
V gene: TRBV6-5; CDR3 length: 15; D gene: .; clone size: .; J gene: TRBJ2-1; CDR3 DNA: TGTGCCAGCAGCCTTTCGTTAGCCGGAGCAAATGAGCAGTTCTTC; CDR3 protein: CASSLSLAGANEQFF
V gene: TRBV2; CDR3 length: 13; D gene: .; clone size: once; J gene: TRBJ1-5; CDR3 DNA: TGTGCCAGCAAAACTTATAGCAATCAGCCCCAGCATTTT; CDR3 protein: CASKTYSNQPQHF
V gene: TRBV18; CDR3 length: 15; D gene: TRBD1; clone size: .; J gene: TRBJ2-5; CDR3 DNA: TGTGCCAGCTCACCTGGGACAGCTCGGCAAGAGACCCAGTACTTC; CDR3 protein: CASSPGTARQETQYF
V gene: TRBV2; CDR3 length: 15; D gene: .; clone size: .; J gene: TRBJ1-4; CDR3 DNA: TGTGCCAGCAGTGCCAGACAGCGGGCTAATGAAAAACTGTTTTTT; CDR3 protein: CASSARQRANEKLFF
V gene: TRBV28; CDR3 length: 14; D gene: .; clone size: .; J gene: TRBJ1-2; CDR3 DNA: TGTGCCAGCAGTTTAGGGACGCTTGCGGGTGGCTACACCTTC; CDR3 protein: CASSLGTLAGGYTF
V gene: TRBV27; CDR3 length: 14; D gene: .; clone size: .; J gene: TRBJ1-1; CDR3 DNA: TGTGCCAGCAGTCCAATCGGGGGGAACACTGAAGCTTTCTTT; CDR3 protein: CASSPIGGNTEAFF
V gene: TRBV6-1; CDR3 length: 14; D gene: TRBD1; clone size: few; J gene: TRBJ2-7; CDR3 DNA: TGTGCCAGCAGCCGTAGGACAGGGGAATACGAGCAGTACTTC; CDR3 protein: CASSRRTGEYEQYF
V gene: TRBV7-9; CDR3 length: 15; D gene: .; clone size: .; J gene: TRBJ1-3; CDR3 DNA: TGTGCCAGCAGCTTACTCGGAACCTCTGGAAACACCATATATTTT; CDR3 protein: CASSLLGTSGNTIYF